This T cell receptor beta chain was sequenced in a study of OX40 agonist ivuxolimab in advanced cancers. This CDR3 is 12 amino acids long. The germline V gene encodes CDR1 MNHEY and CDR2 SVGAGI. The ends were cut back, 4 bases at V and 5 bases at J, with 8 bases in the middle. Blood specimens came from baseline, cycle 4 day 1, and cycle 7 day 1. Some clones are missing from TCRdb's copy, which holds only in-frame ones; the method was immunoSEQ multiplex PCR. The table includes about 84,000 clones, more than 70% detected once. A remark on this clone: Antigen unknown.

Points from the study as a whole: Within 6 weeks, CD4+ and CD8+ blood T cells expanded clonally at 0.1 to 3.0 mg/kg.

The origin of this receptor is an adult with an advanced solid tumor such as melanoma, head and neck, liver or kidney cancer. The chain links TRBV6-5 to TRBJ1-1; D uncertain. Source: CD4+ or CD8+ T cells sorted from blood, taken in a trial of the OX40 agonist ivuxolimab. This chain's CDR3 is CASSSQRTEAFF. CDR3 bases: TGTGCCAGCAGTTCACAGAGAACTGAAGCTTTCTTT.